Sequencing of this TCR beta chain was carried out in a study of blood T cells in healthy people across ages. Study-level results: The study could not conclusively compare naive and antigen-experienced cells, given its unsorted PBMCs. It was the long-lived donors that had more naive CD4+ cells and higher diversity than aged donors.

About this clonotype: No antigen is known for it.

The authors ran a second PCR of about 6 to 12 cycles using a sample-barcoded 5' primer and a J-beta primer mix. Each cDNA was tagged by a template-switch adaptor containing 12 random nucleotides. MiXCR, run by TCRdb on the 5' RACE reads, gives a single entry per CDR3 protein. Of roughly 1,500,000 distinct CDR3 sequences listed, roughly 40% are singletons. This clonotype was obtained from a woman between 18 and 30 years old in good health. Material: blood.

In DNA, the CDR3 is TGTGCCAGCAGTCCCCTGGGCGGTACCGGGGAGCTGTTTTTT. Translating it yields CASSPLGGTGELFF. V is TRBV6-5 and J is TRBJ2-2; D unclear. The CDR3 length is 14 residues. Germline values: CDR1 MNHEY, CDR2 SVGAGI. Trimming left V 5 bases short and J 5 bases short, with 12 bases between.